This TCR beta chain comes out of a study of blood T cell repertoires in COVID-19. Germline CDR1 and CDR2: MNHEY and SVGAGI. The CDR3 is 15 residues long. The ends were cut back, 5 bases at V and 1 base at J, with 13 bases in the middle. Sequencing was performed with immunoSEQ multiplex PCR; in TCRdb, only in-frame clones are kept and a portion is missing. This table holds 330,000 or so clones, approximately 86% found once. The chain is built from TRBV6-5 and TRBJ2-3; TRBD2 might be the D (7 bases). The sequence derives from a young man with COVID-19, enrolled during active disease. The sequenced material came from peripheral blood. The CDR3 DNA is TGTGCCAGCAGTAACAGGGAGGGGGGCACAGATACGCAGTATTTT. Its protein is CASSNREGGTDTQYF.